These 21 T cell receptor beta chains came from one sample sequenced in a study of shared clonotypes between healthy human individuals. Sequencing used immunoSEQ multiplex PCR; TCRdb keeps in-frame clones, though not all of them. Of 500,000 to 650,000 clones in the sample, 70% to 80% were seen once. The sequenced material came from PBMCs. All receptors come from a woman in her thirties or forties in good health. Some clones in this sample may be carry-over from other donors' samples.

CDR3 in amino acids: CAWSPRGEKLFF. CDR3 bases: TGTGCCTGGTCGCCCAGGGGCGAAAAACTGTTTTTT. The chain combines TRBV30 with TRBJ1-4, with D maybe TRBD1 (6 bases). The V end lost 5 bases, the J end lost 8 bases, and 12 bases lay between the germline ends. There are 12 residues in the CDR3. From germline, CDR1 is GTSNPN and CDR2 SVGIG (reference sequence).

The chain links TRBV6-4 to TRBJ2-1; no firm D call. V was shortened by 3 bases and J by 10 bases, with 19 bases between the two germline ends. In germline, CDR1 is MRHNA, CDR2 SNTAGT. The CDR3 totals 15 residues. CDR3 loop: CASSEGLSGSQEQFF. As DNA, the CDR3 is TGTGCCAGCAGTGAAGGCCTCTCTGGGTCGCAGGAGCAGTTCTTC.

This clone was detected only a few times. The V gene is TRBV7-9, the J gene TRBJ1-1; possibly TRBD1 for D (5 bases). The length of the CDR3 is 14 residues. The germline V gene encodes CDR1 SEHNR and CDR2 FQNEAQ (reference sequence). Trimming left V 11 bases short and J 0 bases short, with 16 bases between. In DNA, the CDR3 is TGTGCCGCCAAAACTGGGGCCGTGAACACTGAAGCTTTCTTT. Encoded protein: CAAKTGAVNTEAFF.

The rearrangement joins TRBV11-3 to TRBJ1-1, with D possibly TRBD1 on 6 matching bases. The ends were cut back, 1 base at V and 7 bases at J, with 10 bases in the middle. The CDR3 is made up of 13 amino acids. Germline CDR1 SGHNT, CDR2 YENEEA. The CDR3, as DNA: TGTGCCAGCAGCTTAGGACCACAGGGTGAAGCTTTCTTT. As protein: CASSLGPQGEAFF.

This chain connects TRBV16 to TRBJ1-4; 7 nucleotides line up with TRBD1. After removal of 0 bases from V and 3 bases from J, the junction contained 4 bases not matched to a gene. Per germline, CDR1 KGHSY and CDR2 FQNENV. The CDR3 sequence is 16 residues long. The CDR3 DNA reads as TGTGCCAGCAGCCAATCCCACAGGGGATCTAATGAAAAACTGTTTTTT. This gives the protein CASSQSHRGSNEKLFF.

V is TRBV7-2 and J is TRBJ2-5; D is perhaps TRBD2 (5 bases). Trimming shortened V by 5 bases and J by 7 bases, and 20 bases separated the two germline ends. Per the germline V gene, CDR1 is SGHTA and CDR2 is FQGNSA. CDR3 length: 15 amino acids. CDR3 protein: CASSPNPLSVGTQYF. The CDR3 DNA reads as TGTGCCAGCAGCCCCAACCCTCTTAGCGTGGGGACCCAGTACTTC.

The genes are TRBV2 and TRBJ2-7; D may be TRBD2 (5 bases). Per the germline V gene, CDR1 is SNHLY and CDR2 is FYNNEI. The CDR3 covers 11 residues. Trimming took off 3 bases at V and 9 bases at J, with 9 bases between the two ends. The CDR3 bases are TGTGCCAGCAGTGAGGGCGCGGGGCAGTACTTC. Amino acid sequence: CASSEGAGQYF.

This clone has just a few counts. The rearrangement links TRBV5-5 to TRBJ1-2, with 8 bases lining up with TRBD1. The CDR3 spans 15 residues. CDR1 SGHKS and CDR2 YYEKEE come from the germline V gene (reference sequence). V was pared by 0 bases and J by 3 bases, with 4 bases of the junction left unmatched. The CDR3 reads CASSLDRGLYYGYTF. The CDR3 DNA reads as TGTGCCAGCAGCTTGGACAGGGGGTTGTACTATGGCTACACCTTC.

A few counts support this clone. CDR3 loop: CASSDTGGDTGELFF. In DNA form, the CDR3 reads TGTGCCAGCAGTGACACAGGGGGTGACACCGGGGAGCTGTTTTTT. V and J are TRBV6-4 and TRBJ2-2; 8 nucleotides agree with TRBD1. The CDR3 length is 15 residues. Germline V gene sequence: CDR1 MRHNA, CDR2 SNTAGT. After removal of 2 bases from V and 3 bases from J, the junction contained 2 bases not matched to a gene.

The chain has TRBV4-2 and TRBJ2-5, with unresolved D. The CDR3 contains 15 residues. Trimming pared 1 base from V and 4 bases from J, leaving 13 bases between. CDR1 is LGHNA, CDR2 YNFKEQ, per germline. The CDR3 sequence is CASSQGRAIGETQYF. CDR3 DNA: TGTGCCAGCAGCCAAGGACGGGCAATTGGAGAGACCCAGTACTTC.

This clone was recorded at least ten times. DNA for the CDR3: TGTGCCAGCAGCCTCTCGGCGGGTAACGCGAACACCGGGGAGCTGTTTTTT. Translating gives CASSLSAGNANTGELFF. The chain employs TRBV11-2 and TRBJ2-2, with a possible D match to TRBD2 (5 bases). CDR1 and CDR2 (germline): SGHAT, FQNNGV. V dropped 5 bases and J dropped 0 bases, with 16 bases sitting between them. This CDR3 is 17 amino acids long.

The chain couples TRBV19 to TRBJ2-3; 12 nucleotides align to TRBD1. Germline assignment: CDR1 LNHDA and CDR2 SQIVND (reference sequence). Trimming at V came to 7 bases and at J to 4 bases, leaving 18 bases not matched to a gene. This CDR3 spans 19 amino acids. The CDR3 loop reads CASNSGQGAGAGDADTQYF. The CDR3 DNA reads TGTGCCAGTAACTCGGGACAGGGGGCTGGAGCGGGAGATGCAGATACGCAGTATTTT.

V and J are TRBV5-4 and TRBJ1-5; possibly TRBD1 for D (5 bases). The CDR3 has 14 amino acids. Germline lookup yields CDR1 SGHNT and CDR2 YYREEE (reference sequence). The V end lost 1 base, the J end lost 5 bases, and 10 bases lay between the germline ends. CDR3 protein: CASSLRGVDQPQHF. The CDR3 DNA sequence: TGTGCCAGCAGCTTGAGAGGGGTTGATCAGCCCCAGCATTTT.

The chain recombines TRBV7-8 with TRBJ2-3, with D unclear. This CDR3 spans 16 amino acids. The V end lost 4 bases, the J end lost 0 bases, and 14 bases lay between the germline ends. Germline values: CDR1 SGHVS, CDR2 FQNEAQ. The chain's CDR3 is CASSSYDLRSTDTQYF. CDR3 coding DNA: TGTGCCAGCAGCTCCTACGATCTGCGGAGCACAGATACGCAGTATTTT.

The table lists this clone with a count of one. The chain combines TRBV5-1 with TRBJ2-1; 9 nucleotides agree with TRBD2. Germline V gene data show CDR1 as SGHRS and CDR2 as YFSETQ. V trimming: 1 base; J trimming: 7 bases; junction bases outside the gene matches: 9. This CDR3 spans 16 amino acids. Written as DNA, the CDR3 is TGCGCCAGCAGCTTGACCGCGGGAGGGCCGGAGAATGAGCAGTTCTTC. This encodes CASSLTAGGPENEQFF.

A few counts support this clone. The chain recombines TRBV28 with TRBJ2-2; no clear D. The germline CDR1 and CDR2 sequences are MDHEN and SYDVKM. Between the trimmed V and J ends, which lost 5 bases and 2 bases, there was a span of 21 bases. The CDR3 contains 18 residues. CDR3 DNA sequence: TGTGCCAGCAGTCATACCCTCCTAGTCAGGAGTAACACCGGGGAGCTGTTTTTT. This codes for CASSHTLLVRSNTGELFF.

The chain links TRBV29-1 to TRBJ1-3; 8 bases fit TRBD1. The CDR3 sequence is 16 residues long. The V segment lost 3 bases and the J segment 2 bases; nucleotides outside the gene matches: 9. Germline assignment: CDR1 SQVTM and CDR2 ANQGSEA. CDR3: CSVDNPTGETGNTIYF. The CDR3 coding sequence is TGCAGCGTTGATAACCCGACAGGGGAGACTGGAAACACCATATATTTT. Full variable domain (rest looked up from reference TRBV29-1 and TRBJ1-3): SAVISQKPSRDICQRGTSLTIQCQVDSQVTMMFWYRQQPGQSLTLIATANQGSEATYESGFVIDKFPISRPNLTFSTLTVSNMSPEDSSIYLCSVDNPTGETGNTIYFGEGSWLTVV.

On this clone: Different DNA sequences within this sample yield the same CDR3. This chain links TRBV7-9 with TRBJ2-5, with 12 bases matching TRBD2. The CDR3 has 15 amino acids. With 5 bases clipped from V and 2 bases from J, the junction kept 3 bases outside the gene matches. Looked up from germline, CDR1 is SEHNR and CDR2 is FQNEAQ (reference sequence). CDR3 loop: CASSPGLAGQETQYF. In nucleotides, the CDR3 is TGTGCCAGCAGCCCCGGACTAGCGGGGCAAGAGACCCAGTACTTC.

This chain joins TRBV4-1 and TRBJ2-7, with no clear D. V lost 0 bases to trimming and J lost 3 bases, with 12 bases between them. The CDR3 sequence is 15 residues long. CDR1 MGHRA and CDR2 YSYEKL come from the germline V gene. In DNA form, the CDR3 reads TGCGCCAGCAGCCAAGATATCGGCGCCTACTACGAGCAGTACTTC. Translation gives CASSQDIGAYYEQYF.

This clone was observed a handful of times. The rearrangement links TRBV7-2 to TRBJ1-2, with TRBD1 as a possible D gene (5 bases). The length of the CDR3 is 19 residues. V was clipped by 1 base and J by 1 base, with 22 bases between them. Germline CDR1 SGHTA, CDR2 FQGNSA. The CDR3 region is CASSLEWQGSTTVNYGYTF. The CDR3 DNA is TGTGCCAGCAGCTTAGAGTGGCAGGGTAGTACCACTGTTAACTATGGCTACACCTTC.

The V and J genes are TRBV18 and TRBJ2-7, with D uncertain. This CDR3 contains 13 residues. CDR1 KGHSH and CDR2 LQKENI come from the germline V gene. With 6 bases removed from V and 3 bases from J, the gap between germline ends came to 12 bases. The CDR3, as DNA: TGTGCCAGCTCCCCCCCGTCCCTCTACGAGCAGTACTTC. This sequence encodes CASSPPSLYEQYF. The full variable domain, rest sourced from reference TRBV18 and TRBJ2-7, is NAGVMQNPRHLVRRRGQEARLRCSPMKGHSHVYWYRQLPEEGLKFMVYLQKENIIDESGMPKERFSAEFPKEGPSILRIQQVVRGDSAAYFCASSPPSLYEQYFGPGTRLTVT.